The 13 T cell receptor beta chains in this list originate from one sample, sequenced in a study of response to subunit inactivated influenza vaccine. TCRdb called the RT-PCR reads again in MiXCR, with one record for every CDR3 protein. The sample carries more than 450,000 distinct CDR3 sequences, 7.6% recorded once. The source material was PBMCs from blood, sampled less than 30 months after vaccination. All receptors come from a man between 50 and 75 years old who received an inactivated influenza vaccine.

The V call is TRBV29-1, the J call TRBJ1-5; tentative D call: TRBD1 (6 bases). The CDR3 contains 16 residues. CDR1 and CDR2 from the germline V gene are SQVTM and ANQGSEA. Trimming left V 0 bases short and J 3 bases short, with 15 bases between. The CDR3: CSVEDGRGAYNQPQHF. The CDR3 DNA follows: TGCAGCGTTGAAGACGGCAGGGGCGCCTACAATCAGCCCCAGCATTTT.

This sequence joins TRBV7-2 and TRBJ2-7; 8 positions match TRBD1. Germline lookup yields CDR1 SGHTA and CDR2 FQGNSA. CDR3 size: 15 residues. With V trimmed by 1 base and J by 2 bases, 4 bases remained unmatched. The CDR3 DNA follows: TGTGCCAGCAGCTTAGTACCAGGGGGCCCCTACGAGCAGTACTTC. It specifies CASSLVPGGPYEQYF.

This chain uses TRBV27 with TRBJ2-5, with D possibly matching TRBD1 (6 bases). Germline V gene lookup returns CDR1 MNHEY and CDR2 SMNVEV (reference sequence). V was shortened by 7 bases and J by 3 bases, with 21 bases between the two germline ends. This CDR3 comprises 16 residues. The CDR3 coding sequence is TGTGCCAGCAATCTGCGCGGAACAGGGAGCGAAGAGACCCAGTACTTC. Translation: CASNLRGTGSEETQYF.

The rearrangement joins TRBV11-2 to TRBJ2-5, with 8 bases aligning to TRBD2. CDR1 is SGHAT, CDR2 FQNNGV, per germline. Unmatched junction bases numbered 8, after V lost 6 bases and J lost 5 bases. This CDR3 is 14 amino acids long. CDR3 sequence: CASSPSGSGETQYF. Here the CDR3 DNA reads TGTGCCAGCAGTCCCAGCGGGAGTGGCGAGACCCAGTACTTC.

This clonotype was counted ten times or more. The CDR3: CASSLDRTGYTF. The CDR3 DNA sequence: TGTGCCAGCAGCTTAGATCGGACAGGCTACACCTTC. V usage is TRBV7-2 and J usage is TRBJ1-2; a weak D match, TRBD1 (5 bases). Trimming cost V 1 base and J 8 bases, with 8 bases left between them. Germline V gives CDR1 SGHTA, CDR2 FQGNSA. The length of the CDR3 is 12 residues.

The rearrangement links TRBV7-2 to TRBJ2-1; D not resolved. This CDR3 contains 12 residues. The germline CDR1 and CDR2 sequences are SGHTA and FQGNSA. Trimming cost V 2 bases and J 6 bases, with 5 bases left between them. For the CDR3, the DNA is TGTGCCAGCAGCTTAATGCCCAATGAGCAGTTCTTC. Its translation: CASSLMPNEQFF.

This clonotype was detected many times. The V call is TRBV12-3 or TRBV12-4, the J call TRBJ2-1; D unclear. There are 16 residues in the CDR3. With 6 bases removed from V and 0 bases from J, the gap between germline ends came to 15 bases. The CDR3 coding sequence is TGTGCCAGCAGGGGTACAAGAGCGAGCTCCTACAATGAGCAGTTCTTC. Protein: CASRGTRASSYNEQFF.

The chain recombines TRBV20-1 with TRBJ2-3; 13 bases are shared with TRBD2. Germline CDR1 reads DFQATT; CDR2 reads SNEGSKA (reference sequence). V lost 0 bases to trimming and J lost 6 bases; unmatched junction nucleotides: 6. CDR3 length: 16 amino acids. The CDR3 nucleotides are TGCAGTGCTAGAGATAGCACTAGCGGGGGGGCCGATACGCAGTATTTT. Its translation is CSARDSTSGGADTQYF.

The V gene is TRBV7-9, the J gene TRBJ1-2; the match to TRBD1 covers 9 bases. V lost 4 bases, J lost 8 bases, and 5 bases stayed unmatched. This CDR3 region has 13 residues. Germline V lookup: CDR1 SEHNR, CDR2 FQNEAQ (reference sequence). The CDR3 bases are TGTGCCAGCAGCTCCAGGACAGGGGCCGGCTACACCTTC. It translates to CASSSRTGAGYTF.

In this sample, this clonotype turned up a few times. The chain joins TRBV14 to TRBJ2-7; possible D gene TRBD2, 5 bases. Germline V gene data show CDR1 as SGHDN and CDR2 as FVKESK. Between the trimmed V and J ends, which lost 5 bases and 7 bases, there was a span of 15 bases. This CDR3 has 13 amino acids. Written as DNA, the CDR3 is TGTGCCAGCAGCGCATCGGGATTGGGGGAGCAGTACTTC. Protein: CASSASGLGEQYF.

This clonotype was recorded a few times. CDR3 protein: CASSQGDWGSYEQYF. Here the CDR3 DNA reads TGCGCCAGCAGCCAAGGGGACTGGGGCTCCTACGAGCAGTACTTC. The V and J genes are TRBV4-3 and TRBJ2-7; tentatively, D is TRBD2 (6 bases). Germline-derived CDR1 and CDR2 are LGHNA and YSLEER. Trimming took 1 base from V and 0 from J, leaving 10 bases between them. The CDR3 is made up of 15 amino acids.

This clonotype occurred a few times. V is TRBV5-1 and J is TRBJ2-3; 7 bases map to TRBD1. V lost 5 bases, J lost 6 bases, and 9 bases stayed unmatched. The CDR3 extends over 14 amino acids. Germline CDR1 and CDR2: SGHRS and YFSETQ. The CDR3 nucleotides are TGCGCCAGCAGTACAGGGGCCTTTTGGGATACGCAGTATTTT. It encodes CASSTGAFWDTQYF.

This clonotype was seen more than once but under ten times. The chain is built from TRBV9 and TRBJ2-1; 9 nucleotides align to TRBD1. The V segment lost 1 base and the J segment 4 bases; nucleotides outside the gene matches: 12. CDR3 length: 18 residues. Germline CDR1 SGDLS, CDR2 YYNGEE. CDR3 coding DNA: TGTGCCAGCAGCGTAAATGCGGGACAGGGACCGGGGTACAATGAGCAGTTCTTC. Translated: CASSVNAGQGPGYNEQFF. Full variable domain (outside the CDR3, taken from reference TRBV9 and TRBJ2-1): DSGVTQTPKHLITATGQRVTLRCSPRSGDLSVYWYQQSLDQGLQFLIQYYNGEERAKGNILERFSAQQFPDLHSELNLSSLELGDSALYFCASSVNAGQGPGYNEQFFGPGTRLTVL.